A single T cell receptor beta chain is shown here with its context. The germline gives CDR1 SGDLS, CDR2 YYNGEE. The CDR3 sequence is 13 residues long. V dropped 4 bases and J dropped 5 bases, with 12 bases sitting between them. This sample is drawn from a study of shared clonotypes between healthy human individuals. Sequencing used immunoSEQ multiplex PCR; TCRdb keeps in-frame clones, though not all of them. The table has roughly 2.5 million clones, more than 90% seen once; the top ten hold over 0.12%. V gene TRBV9 combines with J gene TRBJ2-5; perhaps TRBD2 as D (5 bases). Material: naive CD4+ T cells sorted from blood. The subset was: CD45RA+ positively selected. This receptor was identified in a man younger than 35 in good health. The DNA of the CDR3 is TGTGCCAGCAGCCCGGACTTTCTGGAGACCCAGTACTTC. Translation gives CASSPDFLETQYF.